This entry describes one TCR beta chain. This sample stems from a study of blood T cell repertoires in COVID-19. With 2 bases clipped from V and 6 bases from J, the junction kept 6 bases outside the gene matches. The germline CDR1 and CDR2 sequences are SGHNT and YYREEE (reference sequence). The CDR3 is 15 residues long. This table comes from immunoSEQ multiplex PCR, and its TCRdb copy is limited to in-frame clones, with some not included. Among approximately 140,000 clones listed, around 86% were seen once. The sequence was obtained from a man between 65 and 85 years old with acute or convalescent COVID-19. The chain links TRBV5-4 to TRBJ2-2, with TRBD2 matching over 8 bases. Input material: peripheral blood. CDR3 DNA: TGTGCCAGCAGCTTAGGACTAGCACTATCCGGGGAGCTGTTTTTT. Translation: CASSLGLALSGELFF.